This T cell receptor (beta chain) was identified in a study of shared clonotypes between healthy human individuals (dated by TCRdb to the early 2020s). In terms of the full investigation: Three men and a couple of women, aged 18 to 49 years, made up the cohort. For each donor, three plates each were used for CD4 naive and CD4 memory, two plates were used for CD8 naive, and one plate was used for CD8 memory. To estimate repertoire size and how much clonotype sharing occurs between individuals, the study deeply sequenced the blood TCR repertoires of five healthy adults. Libraries were prepared and TCR repertoires were sequenced by different laboratories using diverse techniques, in order to increase sequencing depth and limit assay-specific biases. Each donor's leukapheresis produced roughly between roughly 0.85 and 9.5 billion PBMCs. Points the paper makes about the study in general: Rarefaction of sorted-subset datasets indicated incomplete sequencing despite the large sequencing depth. Pairwise subsampling indicated that sequencing depth was expected to affect the degree of clonotype sharing among donors. The genetic and exposure-history diversity represented was limited by the small number of donors. Only blood was sampled, and tissue TCR repertoires likely differ from those in blood. Compared with non-shared clonotypes, clonotypes shared by all four sorted-subset donors had higher generation probabilities. Estimated clonotype richness was generally larger for naive than for memory subsets. Across a few donors, roughly 5% of naive CD4, approximately 3.6% of naive CD8, about 2% of memory CD4, and around 0.4% of memory CD8 clonotypes were shared.

Using the deep immunoSEQ assay, TCR CDR3 regions were amplified from genomic DNA by multiplex PCR. Extracted genomic DNA from each cell subset was spread evenly across all wells of several immunoSEQ 96-well plates, with each plate serving as a replicate. For sorted subsets, 200 ng of genomic DNA, equivalent to 25,000 to 35,000 T cell genomes, went into each replicate PCR. Purified libraries were measured with a Qubit 3.0 fluorometer, size-checked on a Bioanalyzer 2100, and measured again with the KAPA Library Quantification kit. Each immunoSEQ 96-well plate was sequenced on its own single-read 150-cycle Illumina NextSeq 550 flow cell. Concerning the study's data processing: Because the immunoSEQ output included only junctional sequences and no quality scores, the filtering could not be the same as the filtering used for full-length reads. To assign V/J genes and CDR3, sequences were annotated using PyIR, a Python wrapper for IgBLAST v1.9, with IMGT germline references. Reads were filtered out if the reads had weak V/J assignments (E-value above 1e-6), no CDR3, stop codons, out-of-frame junctions, or ambiguous translated residues. V3J clonotypes were defined as sequences sharing an identical inferred V gene, J gene, and CDR3 amino acid sequence. Percentage overlap between repertoires was computed as shared unique clonotypes divided by the size of the smaller repertoire. Repertoire richness was assessed with RTK rarefaction, the Chao1 estimator, and Recon v2.1 estimates of unobserved clonotypes. Generation probabilities for all TCRbeta clonotypes obtained by the gDNA method from several donors were computed using OLGA. The table comes from immuneACCESS by way of TCRdb, which keeps in-frame sequences with V and J called. Part of the clones is missing from these tables; in studies checked, under half for an unresolved V gene and the rest for unknown reasons. That table furnishes V, J and clone size, whereas the DNA furnished D and trimming. The sample table records approximately 1,500,000 clones; approximately 98% of these occur just once. The ten most abundant clones make up approximately 0.44% of the sample.

Healthy HIV-negative adults with no recently reported acute infections or vaccinations were included as donors. Every donor was a Caucasian adult residing in Nashville, Tennessee, USA. CD4+ T cells were enriched by magnetic negative selection; naive cells were then positively selected on CD45RA, and the negative fraction formed the memory subset. Blood was obtained by leukapheresis, after which PBMCs were separated by Ficoll-Histopaque density gradient centrifugation and cryopreserved in liquid nitrogen vapor phase. Purity and quantity of every magnetically sorted T cell population were checked by analytical flow cytometry. Genomic DNA was isolated from every sorted fraction and measured by UV absorbance on a Nanodrop 2000c. The CDR3 sequence holds 16 residues, the cysteine and phenylalanine included. CDR3 DNA is the only sequence kept; it has 48 bases, read in frame from the first base. As regards this clone: It has no known antigen specificity. Base qualities are not at hand, and no much larger clone is one base apart.

The material sequenced was naive CD4+ T cells sorted from blood. The intended sense of this specimen's cell subset or site label: CD45RA+ positively selected. The source is a man younger than 45 in good health. The V and J segments used are TRBV5-2 and TRBJ1-2. TRBV5-2 is an annotated pseudogene. CDR3 reads: CASNSIRVRKTYGYTF. The base sequence is TGTGCCAGCAATAGTATCCGAGTACGAAAGACCTATGGCTACACCTTC.